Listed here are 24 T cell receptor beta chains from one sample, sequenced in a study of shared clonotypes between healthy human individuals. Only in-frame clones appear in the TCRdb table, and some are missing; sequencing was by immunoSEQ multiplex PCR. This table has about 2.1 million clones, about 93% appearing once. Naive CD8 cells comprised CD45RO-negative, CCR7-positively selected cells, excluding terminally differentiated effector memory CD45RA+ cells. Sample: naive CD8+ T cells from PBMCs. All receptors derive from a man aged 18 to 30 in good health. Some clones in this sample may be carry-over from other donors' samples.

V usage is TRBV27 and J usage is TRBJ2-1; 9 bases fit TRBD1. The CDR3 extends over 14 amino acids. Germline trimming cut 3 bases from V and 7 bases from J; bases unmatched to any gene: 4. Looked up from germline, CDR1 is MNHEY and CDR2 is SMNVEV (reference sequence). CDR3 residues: CASSFRDRVNEQFF. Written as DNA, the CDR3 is TGTGCCAGCAGTTTTAGGGACAGGGTAAATGAGCAGTTCTTC.

CDR3 sequence (DNA): TGTGCCAGCAGTTTAGGGACAGGGGCCGGGGAGCTGTTTTTT. Translating it yields CASSLGTGAGELFF. V is TRBV27 and J is TRBJ2-2, with 10 bases identical to TRBD1. This CDR3 contains 14 residues. The ends lost 2 bases at V and 6 bases at J; junction bases unmatched: 0. CDR1 is MNHEY, CDR2 SMNVEV, per germline (reference sequence).

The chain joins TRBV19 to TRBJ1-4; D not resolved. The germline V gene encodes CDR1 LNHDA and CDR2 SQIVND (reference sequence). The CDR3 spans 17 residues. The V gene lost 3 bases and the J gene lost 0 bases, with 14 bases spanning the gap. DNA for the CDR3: TGTGCCAGTAGTATGAAATCCGGCCGATCAACTAATGAAAAACTGTTTTTT. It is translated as CASSMKSGRSTNEKLFF.

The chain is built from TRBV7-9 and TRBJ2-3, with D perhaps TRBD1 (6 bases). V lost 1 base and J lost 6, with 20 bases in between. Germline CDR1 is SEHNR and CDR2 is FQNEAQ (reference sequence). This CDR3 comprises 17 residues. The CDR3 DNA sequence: TGTGCCAGCAGCTTAGGAGTCCGAGACAGGTTACGCGATACGCAGTATTTT. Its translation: CASSLGVRDRLRDTQYF.

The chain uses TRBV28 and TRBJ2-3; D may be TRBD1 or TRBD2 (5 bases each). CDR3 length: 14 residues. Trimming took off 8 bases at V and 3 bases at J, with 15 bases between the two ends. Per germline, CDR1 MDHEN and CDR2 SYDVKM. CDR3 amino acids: CASRWGMATDTQYF. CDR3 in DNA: TGTGCCAGCCGATGGGGGATGGCGACAGATACGCAGTATTTT.

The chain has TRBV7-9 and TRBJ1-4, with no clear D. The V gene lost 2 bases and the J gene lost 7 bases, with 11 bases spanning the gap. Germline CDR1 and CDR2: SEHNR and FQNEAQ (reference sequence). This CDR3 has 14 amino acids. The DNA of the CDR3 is TGTGCCAGCAGCTTATCGGGTGTTGGTGAAAAACTGTTTTTT. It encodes CASSLSGVGEKLFF.

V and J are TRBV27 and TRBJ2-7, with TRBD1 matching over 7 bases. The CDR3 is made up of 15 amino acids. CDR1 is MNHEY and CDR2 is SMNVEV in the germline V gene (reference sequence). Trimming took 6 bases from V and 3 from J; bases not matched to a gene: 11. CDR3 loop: CASRGPGQTFYEQYF. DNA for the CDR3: TGTGCCAGCAGAGGCCCGGGACAGACTTTCTACGAGCAGTACTTC.

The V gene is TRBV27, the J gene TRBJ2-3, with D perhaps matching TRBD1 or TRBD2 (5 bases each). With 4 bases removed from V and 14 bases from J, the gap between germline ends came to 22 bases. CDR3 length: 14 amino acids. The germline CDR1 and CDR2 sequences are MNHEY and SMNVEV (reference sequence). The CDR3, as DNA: TGTGCCAGCAGTTCAATCTCCTACGAGGGGAAGGGGTATTTT. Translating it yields CASSSISYEGKGYF.

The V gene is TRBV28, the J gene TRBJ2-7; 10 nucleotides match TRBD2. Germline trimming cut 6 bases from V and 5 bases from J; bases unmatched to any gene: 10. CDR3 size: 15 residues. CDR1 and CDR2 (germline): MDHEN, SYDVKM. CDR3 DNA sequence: TGTGCCAGCAGCTTACTAGCGGGGCTTCGGGACGAGCAGTACTTC. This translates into CASSLLAGLRDEQYF.

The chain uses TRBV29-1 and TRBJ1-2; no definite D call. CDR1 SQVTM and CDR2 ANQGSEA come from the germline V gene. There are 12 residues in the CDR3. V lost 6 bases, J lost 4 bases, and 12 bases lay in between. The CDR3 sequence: CSVPNATYGYTF. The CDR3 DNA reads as TGCAGCGTGCCCAATGCAACCTATGGCTACACCTTC.

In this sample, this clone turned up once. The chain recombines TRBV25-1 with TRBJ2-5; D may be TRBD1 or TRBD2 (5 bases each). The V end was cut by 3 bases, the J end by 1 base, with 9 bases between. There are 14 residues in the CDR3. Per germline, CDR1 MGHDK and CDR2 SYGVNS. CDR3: CASSEFGGQETQYF. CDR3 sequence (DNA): TGTGCCAGCAGTGAGTTTGGGGGCCAAGAGACCCAGTACTTC.

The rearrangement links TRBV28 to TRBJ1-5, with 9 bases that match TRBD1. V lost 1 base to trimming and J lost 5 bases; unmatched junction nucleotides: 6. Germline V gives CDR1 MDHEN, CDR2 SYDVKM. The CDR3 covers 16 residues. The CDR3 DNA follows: TGTGCCAGCAGTTTATATGGACAGGGGCCTCATCAGCCCCAGCATTTT. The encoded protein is CASSLYGQGPHQPQHF.

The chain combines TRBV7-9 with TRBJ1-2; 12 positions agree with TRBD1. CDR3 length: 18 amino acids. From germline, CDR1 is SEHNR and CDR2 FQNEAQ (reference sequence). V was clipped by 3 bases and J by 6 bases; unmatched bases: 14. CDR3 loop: CASSFLPGTGGNHNGYTF. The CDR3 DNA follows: TGTGCCAGCAGCTTTCTCCCCGGGACAGGGGGCAATCACAATGGCTACACCTTC.

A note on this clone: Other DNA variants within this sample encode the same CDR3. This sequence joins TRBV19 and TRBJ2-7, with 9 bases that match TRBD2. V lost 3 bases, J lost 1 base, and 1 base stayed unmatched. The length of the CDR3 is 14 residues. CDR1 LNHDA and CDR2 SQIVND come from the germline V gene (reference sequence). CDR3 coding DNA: TGTGCCAGTAGTATTACTAGCGGGTCCTACGAGCAGTACTTC. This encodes CASSITSGSYEQYF.

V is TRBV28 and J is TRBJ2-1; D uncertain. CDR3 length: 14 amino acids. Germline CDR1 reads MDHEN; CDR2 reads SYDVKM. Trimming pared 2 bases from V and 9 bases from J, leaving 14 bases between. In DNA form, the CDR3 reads TGTGCCAGCAGTTTAGTCGGATTTTCGGGTGAGCAGTTCTTC. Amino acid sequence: CASSLVGFSGEQFF.

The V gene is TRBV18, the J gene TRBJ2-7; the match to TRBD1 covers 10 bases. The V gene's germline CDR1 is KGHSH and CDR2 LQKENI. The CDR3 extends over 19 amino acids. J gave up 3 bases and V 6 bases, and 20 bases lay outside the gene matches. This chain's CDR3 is CASSHDRGQTNGLIYEQYF. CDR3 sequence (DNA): TGTGCCAGCTCCCACGACAGGGGGCAAACAAATGGGTTGATCTACGAGCAGTACTTC. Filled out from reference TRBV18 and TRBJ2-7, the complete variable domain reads NAGVMQNPRHLVRRRGQEARLRCSPMKGHSHVYWYRQLPEEGLKFMVYLQKENIIDESGMPKERFSAEFPKEGPSILRIQQVVRGDSAAYFCASSHDRGQTNGLIYEQYFGPGTRLTVT.

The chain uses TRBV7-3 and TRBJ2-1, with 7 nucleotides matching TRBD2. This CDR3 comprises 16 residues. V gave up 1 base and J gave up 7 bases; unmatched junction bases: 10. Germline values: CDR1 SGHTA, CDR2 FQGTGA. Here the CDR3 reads CASSLRGEGQDNEQFF. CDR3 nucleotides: TGTGCCAGCAGCTTAAGAGGGGAGGGCCAGGATAATGAGCAGTTCTTC.

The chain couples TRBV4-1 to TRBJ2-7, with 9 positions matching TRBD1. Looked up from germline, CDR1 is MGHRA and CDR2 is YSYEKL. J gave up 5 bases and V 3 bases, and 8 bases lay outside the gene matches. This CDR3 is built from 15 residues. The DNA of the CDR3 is TGCGCCAGCAGCCAGACACCGGGACAGGGTGACGAGCAGTACTTC. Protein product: CASSQTPGQGDEQYF.

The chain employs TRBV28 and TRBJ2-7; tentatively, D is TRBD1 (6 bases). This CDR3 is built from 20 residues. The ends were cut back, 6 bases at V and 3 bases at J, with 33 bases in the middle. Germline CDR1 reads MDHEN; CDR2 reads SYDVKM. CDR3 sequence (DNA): TGTGCCAGCAGCTTGCCTAAGGACAGAATCTCGTTCGGAGTTTACTACGAGCAGTACTTC. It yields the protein CASSLPKDRISFGVYYEQYF.

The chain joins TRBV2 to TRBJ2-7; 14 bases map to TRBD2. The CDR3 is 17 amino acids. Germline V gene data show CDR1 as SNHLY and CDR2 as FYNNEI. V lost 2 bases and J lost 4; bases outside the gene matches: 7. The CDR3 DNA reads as TGTGCCAGCAGTGAATTGGGACTAGCGGGAGAAGCGTACGAGCAGTACTTC. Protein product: CASSELGLAGEAYEQYF.

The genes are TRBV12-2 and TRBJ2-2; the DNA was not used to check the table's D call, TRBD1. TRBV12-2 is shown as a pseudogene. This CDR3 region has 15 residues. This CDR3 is CASRFQVRGSGELFF. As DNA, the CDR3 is TGTGCAAGTCGCTTTCAAGTAAGGGGCTCCGGGGAGCTGTTTTTT.

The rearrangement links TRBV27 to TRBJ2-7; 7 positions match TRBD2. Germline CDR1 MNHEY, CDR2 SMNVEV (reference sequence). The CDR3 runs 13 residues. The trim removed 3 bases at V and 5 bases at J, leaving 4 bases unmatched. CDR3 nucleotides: TGTGCCAGCAGTTTGGCCCTAGCGGACGAGCAGTACTTC. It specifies CASSLALADEQYF.

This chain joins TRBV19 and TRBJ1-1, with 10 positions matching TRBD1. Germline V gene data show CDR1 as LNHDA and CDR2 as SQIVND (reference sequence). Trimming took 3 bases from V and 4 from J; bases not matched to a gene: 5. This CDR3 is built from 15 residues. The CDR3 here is CASSIWGQGSTEAFF. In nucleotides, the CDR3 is TGTGCCAGTAGTATTTGGGGACAGGGGAGCACTGAAGCTTTCTTT.

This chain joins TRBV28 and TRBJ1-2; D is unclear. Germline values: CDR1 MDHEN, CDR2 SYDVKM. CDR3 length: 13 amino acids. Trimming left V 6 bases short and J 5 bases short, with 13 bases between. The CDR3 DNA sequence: TGTGCCAGCAGCTACGGTGGGGTATATGGCTACACCTTC. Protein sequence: CASSYGGVYGYTF.